The source of this T cell receptor beta chain is a study of blood T cells in healthy people across ages. Whole-study results and caveats: Shifts in expanded clonotypes may have been confounded by donor CMV status, which was unknown.

It was approximately 10 milliliters of peripheral blood that were drawn from each donor. The table lists this clonotype with a few counts. Its antigen remains unidentified. The junction had 9 bases not matched to a gene; V was cut back by 4 bases and J by 5 bases. CDR3 length: 15 residues. CDR1 is SGHRS and CDR2 is YFSETQ in the germline V gene. A second PCR, run for roughly 7 to 11 cycles, used a sample-barcoded 5' primer plus a J-beta primer mix. Via MiXCR, TCRdb re-called the 5' RACE reads, giving one row per CDR3 protein. The data contain about 970,000 distinct CDR3 sequences, 51% of them seen just once; the ten biggest clones take up around a fifth.

Sequencing was carried out using blood. The sequence came from an older woman in good health. The genes are TRBV5-1 and TRBJ2-3; TRBD2 aligns across 8 bases. The CDR3 nucleotides are TGCGCCAGCAGCCGAAGCGGGAGTGGGAGAGATACGCAGTATTTT. It encodes CASSRSGSGRDTQYF. The full variable domain, in which reference TRBV5-1 and TRBJ2-3 provide the parts outside the CDR3, is KAGVTQTPRYLIKTRGQQVTLSCSPISGHRSVSWYQQTPGQGLQFLFEYFSETQRNKGNFPGRFSGRQFSNSRSEMNVSTLELGDSALYLCASSRSGSGRDTQYFGPGTRLTVL.